One and the same sample provided the 30 T cell receptor beta chains below, sequenced in a study of beta chain features in type 1 diabetes. Sequenced material consisted of expressed TCRB transcripts (all of the isolated RNA was reverse transcribed). Here immunoSEQ multiplex PCR was the method, and the copy in TCRdb shows in-frame clones only, minus some. Altogether approximately 300,000 clones are present, about 11% being singletons, with the ten largest covering over 0.015%. Sequenced: naive CD4+ T cells from blood. These receptors were collected from a woman aged 25 to 39 in good health.

V gene TRBV5-1 combines with J gene TRBJ2-2, with D unclear. The germline V gene encodes CDR1 SGHRS and CDR2 YFSETQ. This CDR3 comprises 14 residues. Trimming stripped 0 bases from V and 3 bases from J, with 6 bases between. The CDR3 here is CASSLAQDTGELFF. The DNA of the CDR3 is TGCGCCAGCAGCTTGGCTCAGGACACCGGGGAGCTGTTTTTT.

The rearrangement joins TRBV7-3 to TRBJ2-3, with D unclear. V dropped 1 base and J dropped 4 bases, with 6 bases sitting between them. This CDR3 is 13 amino acids long. CDR1 is SGHTA and CDR2 is FQGTGA in the germline V gene. CDR3 amino acids: CASSLNVADTQYF. DNA of the CDR3: TGTGCCAGCAGCTTAAACGTAGCAGATACGCAGTATTTT.

This clone was counted only a few times. V gene TRBV7-9 combines with J gene TRBJ1-1; TRBD1 agrees at 8 bases. The CDR3 loop spans 14 amino acids. Losses at the gene ends were 5 bases for V and 4 bases for J; bases not matched to a gene: 6. CDR1 and CDR2 from the germline V gene are SEHNR and FQNEAQ (reference sequence). CDR3 sequence reads: CASSGNRGITEAFF. The CDR3 coding sequence is TGTGCCAGCAGCGGGAACAGGGGGATCACTGAAGCTTTCTTT.

This clone has more than one count but fewer than ten. The chain couples TRBV5-4 to TRBJ2-2; 8 nucleotides line up with TRBD1. The CDR3 consists of 14 residues. The germline CDR1 and CDR2 sequences are SGHNT and YYREEE (reference sequence). V dropped 0 bases and J dropped 7; count of bases not matched to a gene: 2. DNA of the CDR3: TGTGCCAGCAGCTTGGCAGGGGGCGGCGGGGAGCTGTTTTTT. Translated: CASSLAGGGGELFF.

This clone has more than one count but fewer than ten. The chain has TRBV5-1 and TRBJ2-1, with a tentative D call TRBD1 (6 bases). The CDR3 consists of 14 residues. V dropped 2 bases and J dropped 7 bases, with 13 bases sitting between them. The germline V gene has CDR1 SGHRS and CDR2 YFSETQ. The CDR3 coding sequence is TGCGCCAGCAGCTTCGCACAGGGCGGGAATGAGCAGTTCTTC. Translated, it gives CASSFAQGGNEQFF.

The V and J genes are TRBV19 and TRBJ1-5; a weak D match, TRBD1 (6 bases). CDR1 is LNHDA, CDR2 SQIVND, per germline (reference sequence). The CDR3 runs to 14 residues. V was pared by 5 bases and J by 4 bases, with 12 bases between. The CDR3 spells CASSEDSANQPQHF. The DNA for the CDR3 is TGTGCCAGTAGTGAGGACAGCGCTAATCAGCCCCAGCATTTT.

The gene calls are TRBV10-3 and TRBJ2-1, with 8 bases aligning to TRBD1. Germline CDR1 is ENHRY and CDR2 is SYGVKD. The trim removed 2 bases at V and 12 bases at J, leaving 3 bases unmatched. The CDR3 has 12 amino acids. Written as DNA, the CDR3 is TGTGCCATCAGTGAGAACGGACAGGGGCAGTTCTTC. Amino acids: CAISENGQGQFF.

The chain carries TRBV7-2 and TRBJ2-3; D possibly corresponds to TRBD2 (6 bases). From germline, CDR1 is SGHTA and CDR2 FQGNSA. The CDR3 totals 14 residues. Trimming stripped 5 bases from V and 1 base from J, with 10 bases between. CDR3 DNA: TGTGCCAGCAGCCAGGGACTTCGCACAGATACGCAGTATTTT. Translated, it gives CASSQGLRTDTQYF.

This chain joins TRBV11-3 and TRBJ2-5, with 11 nucleotides matching TRBD1. V lost 5 bases, J lost 5 bases, and 4 bases stayed unmatched. CDR1 is SGHNT, CDR2 YENEEA, per germline. CDR3 length: 14 residues. DNA of the CDR3: TGTGCCAGCAGCCCGGACAGGGGGCGGGAGACCCAGTACTTC. This translates into CASSPDRGRETQYF.

The chain's CDR3 is CASSIHGLAGGNNEQFF. The CDR3 DNA reads TGTGCCAGCAGCATCCACGGACTAGCGGGAGGTAACAATGAGCAGTTCTTC. The J gene is TRBJ2-1, the V gene TRBV9, with 14 bases lining up with TRBD2. The CDR3 sequence is 17 residues long. V gave up 4 bases and J gave up 5 bases; unmatched junction bases: 8. Germline V lookup: CDR1 SGDLS, CDR2 YYNGEE.

This clone was detected only a few times. CDR3 bases: TGTGCCAGCAGTCAACTCGCCCCCTACAATGAGCAGTTCTTC. Encoded protein: CASSQLAPYNEQFF. This sequence joins TRBV7-3 and TRBJ2-1; D unresolved. Trimming left V 6 bases short and J 2 bases short, with 11 bases between. Germline assignment: CDR1 SGHTA and CDR2 FQGTGA. The CDR3 sequence is 14 residues long.

This clone was counted a few times. The V call is TRBV5-4, the J call TRBJ2-1; maybe TRBD2 (5 bases). Germline CDR1 and CDR2: SGHNT and YYREEE (reference sequence). V shed 0 bases and J shed 2 bases, with 12 bases lying between them. The CDR3 is 16 amino acids. CDR3 protein: CASSLDPSSTYNEQFF. As DNA, the CDR3 is TGTGCCAGCAGCTTGGATCCTAGCTCTACCTACAATGAGCAGTTCTTC.

The V gene is TRBV12-2, the J gene TRBJ2-1; the listed D gene, TRBD2, was not tested against the DNA. TRBV12-2 is marked as a pseudogene. This CDR3 has 12 residues. Here the CDR3 DNA reads TGTGCAGGTGAGGGTTTCTACAATGAGCAGTTCTTC. Protein: CAGEGFYNEQFF.

The chain employs TRBV30 and TRBJ2-5; TRBD2 matches 12 bases. CDR1 and CDR2 (germline): GTSNPN, SVGIG (reference sequence). CDR3 length: 14 amino acids. V lost 4 bases and J lost 5; bases outside the gene matches: 5. CDR3 amino acids: CAWNLAGGMETQYF. Written as DNA, the CDR3 is TGTGCCTGGAACCTAGCGGGAGGGATGGAGACCCAGTACTTC.

This clone was seen more than once but under ten times. The chain couples TRBV27 to TRBJ1-2; TRBD1 matches 10 bases. Trimming cost V 4 bases and J 8 bases; bases outside gene matches: 7. This CDR3 region has 14 residues. The germline CDR1 and CDR2 sequences are MNHEY and SMNVEV (reference sequence). The CDR3 DNA follows: TGTGCCAGCAGTTCCCTCGGGACAGGGGACGGCTACACCTTC. This codes for CASSSLGTGDGYTF.

The chain couples TRBV4-3 to TRBJ1-2; TRBD1 matches at 8 bases. The CDR3 has 15 residues. Germline V gene sequence: CDR1 LGHNA, CDR2 YSLEER. After removal of 3 bases from V and 7 bases from J, the junction contained 10 bases not matched to a gene. CDR3 in amino acids: CASSHTADRVGGYTF. CDR3 nucleotide sequence: TGCGCCAGCAGCCATACCGCGGACAGGGTAGGTGGCTACACCTTC.

The chain has TRBV2 and TRBJ2-7, with TRBD2 matching over 14 bases. This CDR3 contains 14 residues. Losses at the gene ends were 6 bases for V and 6 bases for J; bases not matched to a gene: 4. Germline CDR1 reads SNHLY; CDR2 reads FYNNEI. CDR3 bases: TGTGCCAGCAGAGGGACTAGCGGGAGCCTCGAGCAGTACTTC. It is translated as CASRGTSGSLEQYF. The complete variable domain, with remaining parts taken from reference TRBV2 and TRBJ2-7, reads EPEVTQTPSHQVTQMGQEVILRCVPISNHLYFYWYRQILGQKVEFLVSFYNNEISEKSEIFDDQFSVERPDGSNFTLKIRSTKLEDSAMYFCASRGTSGSLEQYFGPGTRLTVT.

V is TRBV7-9 and J is TRBJ2-3; 7 bases match TRBD2. Germline V gene lookup returns CDR1 SEHNR and CDR2 FQNEAQ (reference sequence). V lost 6 bases to trimming and J lost 4 bases; unmatched junction nucleotides: 4. CDR3 size: 13 residues. Here the CDR3 DNA reads TGTGCCAGCAGGACAAGCGGGGCAGATACGCAGTATTTT. Amino acids: CASRTSGADTQYF.

A few counts support this clone. This chain uses TRBV14 with TRBJ2-3; 8 bases match TRBD2. Per the germline V gene, CDR1 is SGHDN and CDR2 is FVKESK. V was clipped by 4 bases and J by 2 bases; unmatched bases: 8. The CDR3 is 16 amino acids. The CDR3 bases are TGTGCCAGCAGCCTTCATCGGGGGGGGAACACAGATACGCAGTATTTT. This gives the protein CASSLHRGGNTDTQYF.

This clone showed up just a few times. This chain joins TRBV7-3 and TRBJ2-5; 7 bases line up with TRBD1. V was clipped by 5 bases and J by 3 bases; unmatched bases: 3. CDR3 length: 13 amino acids. The germline CDR1 and CDR2 sequences are SGHTA and FQGTGA. The CDR3 sequence: CASSPGTEETQYF. Here the CDR3 DNA reads TGTGCCAGCAGCCCCGGGACAGAAGAGACCCAGTACTTC. Using reference TRBV7-3 and TRBJ2-5 for the parts outside the CDR3, the full variable domain is GAGVSQTPSNKVTEKGKYVELRCDPISGHTALYWYRQSLGQGPEFLIYFQGTGAADDSGLPNDRFFAVRPEGSVSTLKIQRTERGDSAVYLCASSPGTEETQYFGPGTRLLVL.

This clone came up a few times. The chain uses TRBV7-2 and TRBJ2-3, with 10 positions matching TRBD2. CDR3 length: 16 residues. Germline V gives CDR1 SGHTA, CDR2 FQGNSA. The junction had 7 bases not matched to a gene; V was cut back by 5 bases and J by 2 bases. The CDR3 coding sequence is TGTGCCAGCAGCCCCCATAGCGGGGGGAACACAGATACGCAGTATTTT. Protein sequence: CASSPHSGGNTDTQYF.

This clone was seen a handful of times. The chain combines TRBV25-1 with TRBJ2-3; no reliable D call. The V gene lost 1 base and the J gene lost 9 bases, with 11 bases spanning the gap. The V gene's germline CDR1 is MGHDK and CDR2 SYGVNS. CDR3 length: 13 residues. CDR3 loop: CASSELEVGTQYF. The CDR3 DNA is TGTGCCAGCAGTGAATTGGAAGTCGGGACGCAGTATTTT.

J is TRBJ2-2 and V is TRBV2; maybe TRBD1 (6 bases). The CDR3 runs 16 residues. Trimming left V 6 bases short and J 0 bases short, with 14 bases between. CDR1 and CDR2 (germline): SNHLY, FYNNEI. DNA of the CDR3: TGTGCCAGCAGGGGTCAGGGGCCCGCGAACACCGGGGAGCTGTTTTTT. Protein: CASRGQGPANTGELFF.

This chain links TRBV9 with TRBJ2-5, with 7 bases aligning to TRBD1. Trimming took 0 bases from V and 5 from J; bases not matched to a gene: 10. This CDR3 contains 16 residues. CDR1 and CDR2 (germline): SGDLS, YYNGEE. The DNA for the CDR3 is TGTGCCAGCAGCGTAGAGGGTGGGACAGCGCGGGAGACCCAGTACTTC. As protein: CASSVEGGTARETQYF.

In this sample, this clone turned up a few times. The J gene is TRBJ2-3, the V gene TRBV7-8; TRBD2 aligns across 14 bases. CDR3 size: 16 residues. V lost 3 bases to trimming and J lost 4 bases; unmatched junction nucleotides: 3. Per the germline V gene, CDR1 is SGHVS and CDR2 is FQNEAQ. CDR3 DNA: TGTGCCAGCAGCTTCGGGACTAGCGGGAGCGCAGATACGCAGTATTTT. Translated, it gives CASSFGTSGSADTQYF.

The gene calls are TRBV7-3 and TRBJ2-5; 10 nucleotides align to TRBD2. V shed 1 base, J shed 5 bases, and the junction held 10 bases outside the gene matches. This CDR3 has 17 amino acids. In germline, CDR1 is SGHTA, CDR2 FQGTGA. CDR3 amino acids: CASSLRGVAGGVETQYF. DNA of the CDR3: TGTGCCAGCAGCTTAAGGGGGGTAGCGGGAGGCGTGGAGACCCAGTACTTC.

This clone was detected only a few times. The chain joins TRBV30 to TRBJ2-7, with TRBD1 matching 9 bases. J lost 6 bases, V lost 1 base, and 7 bases had no gene match. CDR3 length equals 14 residues. Per germline, CDR1 GTSNPN and CDR2 SVGIG (reference sequence). The CDR3 sequence: CAWSAPGQGREQYF. The CDR3, as DNA: TGTGCCTGGAGTGCCCCGGGACAGGGACGCGAGCAGTACTTC.

There are a few counts of this clone. The rearrangement uses TRBV28 and TRBJ2-3; TRBD2 matches at 11 bases. The CDR3 extends over 15 amino acids. The V gene end was trimmed by 5 bases and the J gene end by 3 bases; junction bases not matched to a gene: 4. Germline loops: CDR1 MDHEN, CDR2 SYDVKM. CDR3 in DNA: TGTGCCAGCAGTCTTGGGACTAGCGGAACAGATACGCAGTATTTT. It translates to CASSLGTSGTDTQYF.

This clone was seen a few times. This chain connects TRBV7-8 to TRBJ2-6, with D maybe TRBD2 (5 bases). This CDR3 spans 18 amino acids. V was cut by 0 bases and J by 0 bases, with 12 bases left in between. The germline CDR1 and CDR2 sequences are SGHVS and FQNEAQ. The CDR3 is CASSLARAGSSGANVLTF. CDR3 DNA: TGTGCCAGCAGCTTAGCGAGGGCAGGTAGCTCTGGGGCCAACGTCCTGACTTTC.

This clone occurred a few times. The chain employs TRBV6-1 and TRBJ2-3; 7 positions match TRBD1. The V and J ends lost 4 bases and 5 bases, in that order; junction bases with no gene match: 12. Germline-derived CDR1 and CDR2 are MNHNS and SASEGT. This CDR3 region has 16 residues. CDR3 residues: CASSADREVPGDTQYF. The CDR3 DNA is TGTGCCAGCAGTGCTGACAGGGAAGTGCCTGGAGATACGCAGTATTTT.